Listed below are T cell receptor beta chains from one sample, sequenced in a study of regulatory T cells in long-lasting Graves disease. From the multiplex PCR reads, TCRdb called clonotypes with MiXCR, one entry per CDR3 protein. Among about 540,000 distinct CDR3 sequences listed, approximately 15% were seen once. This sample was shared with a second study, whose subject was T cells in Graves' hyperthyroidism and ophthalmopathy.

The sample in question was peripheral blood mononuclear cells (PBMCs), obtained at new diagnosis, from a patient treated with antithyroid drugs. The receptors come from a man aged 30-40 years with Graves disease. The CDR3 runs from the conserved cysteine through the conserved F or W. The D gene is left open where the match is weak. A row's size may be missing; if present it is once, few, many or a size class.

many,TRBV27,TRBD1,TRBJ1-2,TGTGCCAGCAGTTTTTCCCCGGACAGGGGCCGTTATGGCTACACCTTC,CASSFSPDRGRYGYTF
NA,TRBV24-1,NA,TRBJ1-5,TGTGCCACCAGTGAAGTGCGGCAGCCCCAGCATTTT,CATSEVRQPQHF
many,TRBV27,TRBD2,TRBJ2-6,TGTGCCAGCAGTTTAGGGCTAGCGGGAGTTGGGGCCAACGTCCTGACTTTC,CASSLGLAGVGANVLTF
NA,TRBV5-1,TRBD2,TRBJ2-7,TGTGCCAGCAGCAAGGGACTAGCGGGAGGAACCTACGAGCAGTACTTC,CASSKGLAGGTYEQYF
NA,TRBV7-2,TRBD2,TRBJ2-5,TGTGCCAGCAGCCGTACGGGGGGAGGGCTGATCCTACAAGAGACCCAGTACTTC,CASSRTGGGLILQETQYF
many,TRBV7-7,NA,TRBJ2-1,TGTGCCAGCAGCTTAAGACTAACAAATGAGCAGTTCTTC,CASSLRLTNEQFF
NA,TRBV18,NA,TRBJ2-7,TGTGCCAGTCGCCTTACAGGCCCTCTCTCCTCCGAGCAGTACTTC,CASRLTGPLSSEQYF
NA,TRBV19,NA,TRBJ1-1,TGTGCCAGTAGTATAATGGACCTTAACACTGAAGCTTTCTTT,CASSIMDLNTEAFF
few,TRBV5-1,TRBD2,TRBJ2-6,TGCGCCAGCGGCTTGGCAGCGGGATCTGGGGCCAACGTCCTGACTTTC,CASGLAAGSGANVLTF
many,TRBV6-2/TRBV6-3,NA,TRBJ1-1,TGTGCCAGCAGTTACTCTGTAGCGATCAGACCCAACACTGAAGCTTTCTTT,CASSYSVAIRPNTEAFF
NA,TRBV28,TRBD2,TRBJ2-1,TGTGCCAGCAGTTCAGCGGGAGATGATGAGCAGTTCTTC,CASSSAGDDEQFF
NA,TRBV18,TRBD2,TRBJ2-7,TGTGCCAGCTCACCGACTAGCGGGACAACTCATCGGGAGCAGTACTTC,CASSPTSGTTHREQYF
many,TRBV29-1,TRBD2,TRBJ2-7,TGCAGCGTTGCCGGCGGGAGCTCCTACGAGCAGTACTTC,CSVAGGSSYEQYF
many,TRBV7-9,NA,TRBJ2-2,TGTGCCAGCAGCTTTCCTACAGGGAGGACCGGGGAGCTGTTTTTT,CASSFPTGRTGELFF
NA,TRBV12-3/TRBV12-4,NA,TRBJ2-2,TGTGCCAGCACCTCCCATAGGAGGAACACCGGGGAGCTGTTTTTT,CASTSHRRNTGELFF
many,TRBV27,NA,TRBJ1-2,TGTGCCAGCAGTTTATATCAGGGCCTCTCGAGTGGCTACACCTTC,CASSLYQGLSSGYTF
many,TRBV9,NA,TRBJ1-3,TGTGCCAGCAGCGTCGACCGGGACCTGTATTTT,CASSVDRDLYF
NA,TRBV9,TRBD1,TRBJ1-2,TGTGCCAGCAGCGCCGGACAGGGGAAGGGCGGCTACACCTTC,CASSAGQGKGGYTF
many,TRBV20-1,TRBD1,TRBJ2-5,TGCAGTTTCCGTTCCGGGACAGCCGACCAAGAGACCCAGTACTTC,CSFRSGTADQETQYF
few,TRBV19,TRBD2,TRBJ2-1,TGTGCCAGTACGGGACTAGCGGGAGACGAGCAGTTCTTC,CASTGLAGDEQFF
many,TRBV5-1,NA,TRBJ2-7,TGCGCCAGCAGCTTGACAGGCTTTCAACCCTACGAGCAGTACTTC,CASSLTGFQPYEQYF
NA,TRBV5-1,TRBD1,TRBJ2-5,TGCGCCAGCAACCAGGACAGGGGAGGAGAGACCCAGTACTTC,CASNQDRGGETQYF